These 23 T cell receptor beta chains were all obtained from the same sample, sequenced in a study of blood T cell repertoires in COVID-19. Assay: immunoSEQ multiplex PCR; the TCRdb copy retains only in-frame clones and omits some. The sample includes about 530,000 clones, about 89% of them seen just once. Material for sequencing was peripheral blood. The receptors here all came from a woman aged 45-65 years with COVID-19, enrolled during active disease.

The rearrangement links TRBV15 to TRBJ2-1; tentative D call: TRBD2 (6 bases). Germline V gene lookup returns CDR1 LNHNV and CDR2 YYDKDF (reference sequence). Trimming left V 8 bases short and J 5 bases short, with 19 bases between. The CDR3 is made up of 15 amino acids. CDR3 sequence: CATGKLRGTNNEQFF. The CDR3 DNA reads as TGTGCCACCGGCAAACTTCGGGGGACCAACAATGAGCAGTTCTTC.

The CDR3 nucleotides read TGTGCCAGCAGCGTATCTAGCGATCGAGAGACCCAGTACTTC. This encodes CASSVSSDRETQYF. The genes are TRBV9 and TRBJ2-5; possibly TRBD2 for D (6 bases). The CDR3 extends over 14 amino acids. Germline lookup yields CDR1 SGDLS and CDR2 YYNGEE. V shed 1 base and J shed 4 bases, with 11 bases lying between them.

This clone has a handful of counts. The gene calls are TRBV7-9 and TRBJ2-2, with 10 bases aligning to TRBD2. J lost 4 bases, V lost 7 bases, and 9 bases had no gene match. CDR3 size: 16 residues. In germline, CDR1 is SEHNR, CDR2 FQNEAQ (reference sequence). CDR3 loop: CASNPLAGPSTGELFF. For the CDR3, the DNA is TGTGCCAGCAATCCACTAGCGGGGCCCAGCACCGGGGAGCTGTTTTTT.

This rearrangement joins TRBV5-3 to TRBJ2-7; TRBD1 matches 8 bases. TRBV5-3 qualifies as an ORF whose function is uncertain. This CDR3 region has 15 residues. J lost 2 bases, V lost 0 bases, and 4 bases had no gene match. The CDR3 region has the DNA TGTGCCAGAAGCTTGGGGACAGGGACGACCTACGAGCAGTACTTC. This codes for CARSLGTGTTYEQYF.

The chain has TRBV10-1 and TRBJ1-2; TRBD1 might be the D (5 bases). CDR3 length: 12 residues. Germline values: CDR1 WNHNN, CDR2 SYGVQD (reference sequence). Trimming shortened V by 8 bases and J by 5 bases, and 12 bases separated the two germline ends. CDR3 region: CASGDQGYGYTF. The CDR3, as DNA: TGCGCCAGCGGCGACCAGGGTTATGGCTACACCTTC.

The chain employs TRBV28 and TRBJ1-2; weak D call: TRBD1 (5 bases). The germline V gene encodes CDR1 MDHEN and CDR2 SYDVKM. Trimming removed 8 bases at V and 5 bases at J, with 9 bases between. The CDR3 has 11 residues. The CDR3 sequence: CASGTAYGYTF. The CDR3 DNA is TGTGCCAGCGGGACTGCTTATGGCTACACCTTC.

This chain joins TRBV3-1 (or the pseudogene TRBV3-2) and TRBJ1-2; D is ambiguous. Between the trimmed V and J ends, which lost 0 bases and 2 bases, there was a span of 7 bases. The germline V gene has CDR1 LGHDT and CDR2 YNNKEL (reference sequence). The CDR3 covers 14 residues. The CDR3 protein is CASSQDGQNYGYTF. CDR3 DNA sequence: TGTGCCAGCAGCCAAGATGGCCAGAACTATGGCTACACCTTC.

The chain is built from TRBV18 and TRBJ1-1; D gene unclear. V gave up 3 bases and J gave up 3 bases, with 14 bases separating them. Germline assignment: CDR1 KGHSH and CDR2 LQKENI. This CDR3 has 15 amino acids. In nucleotides, the CDR3 is TGTGCCAGCTCACCTGCGGGGTGGGCGGACACTGAAGCTTTCTTT. It translates to CASSPAGWADTEAFF.

This clone occurred once. This rearrangement joins TRBV12-5 to TRBJ2-3, with 11 bases matching TRBD2. Germline V gene sequence: CDR1 LGHNT, CDR2 FRNRAP. V lost 6 bases to trimming and J lost 5 bases; unmatched junction nucleotides: 7. The length of the CDR3 is 15 residues. The CDR3 DNA is TGTGCTAGTGGCGCCCTAGCGGGGGGTAGAGATACGCAGTATTTT. Translating gives CASGALAGGRDTQYF.

The J gene is TRBJ1-6, the V gene TRBV30; D is undetermined. This CDR3 region has 16 residues. The germline V gene encodes CDR1 GTSNPN and CDR2 SVGIG (reference sequence). V was pared by 0 bases and J by 10 bases, with 19 bases between. The CDR3 loop reads CAWSVARPISRSPLHF. The CDR3, as DNA: TGTGCCTGGAGTGTCGCCCGACCTATTTCTAGGTCACCCCTCCACTTT.

The rearrangement joins TRBV6-1 to TRBJ1-2; D is possibly TRBD1 (6 bases). V lost 1 base, J lost 4 bases, and 13 bases lay in between. The CDR3 has 15 amino acids. Germline V gives CDR1 MNHNS, CDR2 SASEGT. The CDR3 loop reads CASSEESGVVYGYTF. DNA of the CDR3: TGTGCCAGCAGTGAAGAGTCAGGGGTCGTCTATGGCTACACCTTC.

V and J are TRBV11-2 and TRBJ1-2; D gene ambiguous. V was trimmed by 1 base and J by 2 bases, leaving 8 bases between them. Germline lookup yields CDR1 SGHAT and CDR2 FQNNGV. This CDR3 is built from 14 residues. The DNA for the CDR3 is TGTGCCAGCAGCTTAGTGGGCATCAACTATGGCTACACCTTC. It translates to CASSLVGINYGYTF.

V is TRBV27 and J is TRBJ2-7; 7 nucleotides align to TRBD2. CDR3 size: 18 residues. Germline loops: CDR1 MNHEY, CDR2 SMNVEV (reference sequence). Trimming took 0 bases from V and 6 from J; bases not matched to a gene: 17. CDR3 residues: CASSLSGGAGKGLGEQYF. The CDR3 DNA follows: TGTGCCAGCAGTTTATCGGGGGGAGCGGGGAAGGGGCTAGGCGAGCAGTACTTC.

The V call is TRBV6-1, the J call TRBJ1-2; unclear D gene. This CDR3 comprises 14 residues. V was clipped by 2 bases and J by 4 bases, with 11 bases between them. Per germline, CDR1 MNHNS and CDR2 SASEGT. In DNA, the CDR3 is TGTGCCAGCAGTGAAAGAGGCTTGCTCTATGGCTACACCTTC. Protein: CASSERGLLYGYTF.

The chain joins TRBV7-9 to TRBJ2-1; 11 bases match TRBD2. The CDR3 contains 17 residues. CDR1 and CDR2 from the germline V gene are SEHNR and FQNEAQ (reference sequence). Losses at the gene ends were 5 bases for V and 2 bases for J; bases not matched to a gene: 8. Written as DNA, the CDR3 is TGTGCCAGCAGCCCTAAGGGACTAGCGGACCCCTACAATGAGCAGTTCTTC. Translation gives CASSPKGLADPYNEQFF.

The chain carries TRBV5-8 and TRBJ1-4; the match to TRBD1 covers 7 bases. CDR1 SGHTS and CDR2 YDEGEE come from the germline V gene. The CDR3 has 15 amino acids. J lost 3 bases, V lost 2 bases, and 4 bases had no gene match. The CDR3 DNA follows: TGTGCCAGCAGCTTAACAGGGGTGCCTAATGAAAAACTGTTTTTT. It specifies CASSLTGVPNEKLFF.

V gene TRBV7-3 combines with J gene TRBJ2-1; D is perhaps TRBD1 (6 bases). V was cut by 5 bases and J by 3 bases, with 8 bases left in between. This CDR3 contains 13 residues. Germline CDR1 is SGHTA and CDR2 is FQGTGA. In DNA, the CDR3 is TGTGCCAGCAGCCGGGACAACTACAATGAGCAGTTCTTC. Protein sequence: CASSRDNYNEQFF.

The J gene is TRBJ2-7, the V gene TRBV7-8, with 8 bases aligning to TRBD1. CDR1 and CDR2 (germline): SGHVS, FQNEAQ. This CDR3 comprises 15 residues. Trimming removed 5 bases from V and 3 bases from J; junction bases left unmatched: 9. Here the CDR3 reads CASSLGTGRGYEQYF. As DNA, the CDR3 is TGTGCCAGCAGCCTAGGGACAGGTCGGGGCTACGAGCAGTACTTC.

This clone was counted a single time. This rearrangement joins TRBV12-3 or TRBV12-4 to TRBJ1-6; the D is unclear. The CDR3 is made up of 12 amino acids. The V and J ends lost 6 bases and 10 bases respectively, with 10 bases between them. The chain's CDR3 is CASSHSRSPLHF. The CDR3 DNA reads TGTGCCAGCAGCCATTCTCGGTCACCCCTCCACTTT.

V and J are TRBV24-1 and TRBJ2-7, with TRBD2 as a possible D gene (6 bases). V lost 7 bases and J lost 7, with 10 bases in between. The CDR3 sequence is 11 residues long. CDR1 KGHDR and CDR2 SFDVKD come from the germline V gene. The CDR3 sequence is CATSNGGEQYF. CDR3 sequence (DNA): TGTGCCACCAGCAACGGGGGTGAGCAGTACTTC.

This chain links TRBV24-1 with TRBJ2-1; D uncertain. The CDR3 is made up of 14 amino acids. CDR1 and CDR2 from the germline V gene are KGHDR and SFDVKD. Trimming cost V 7 bases and J 0 bases, with 9 bases left between them. CDR3 sequence reads: CATSPGDSYNEQFF. CDR3 coding DNA: TGTGCCACCAGCCCAGGTGACTCCTACAATGAGCAGTTCTTC.

This clone was picked up a small number of times. Other DNA sequences in this specimen translate into the identical CDR3. V gene TRBV12-3 or TRBV12-4 combines with J gene TRBJ1-1; D not resolved. V lost 2 bases and J lost 4, with 8 bases in between. This CDR3 is 13 amino acids long. The CDR3 protein is CASSLPPGTEAFF. The DNA of the CDR3 is TGTGCCAGCAGTTTACCCCCGGGCACTGAAGCTTTCTTT.

V usage is TRBV29-1 and J usage is TRBJ1-1; 9 bases agree with TRBD1. The CDR3 is 12 amino acids. CDR1 is SQVTM and CDR2 is ANQGSEA in the germline V gene. The ends lost 7 bases at V and 5 bases at J; junction bases unmatched: 5. Here the CDR3 DNA reads TGCAGCGCCTACAGGGGGCGAACTGAAGCTTTCTTT. It translates to CSAYRGRTEAFF.